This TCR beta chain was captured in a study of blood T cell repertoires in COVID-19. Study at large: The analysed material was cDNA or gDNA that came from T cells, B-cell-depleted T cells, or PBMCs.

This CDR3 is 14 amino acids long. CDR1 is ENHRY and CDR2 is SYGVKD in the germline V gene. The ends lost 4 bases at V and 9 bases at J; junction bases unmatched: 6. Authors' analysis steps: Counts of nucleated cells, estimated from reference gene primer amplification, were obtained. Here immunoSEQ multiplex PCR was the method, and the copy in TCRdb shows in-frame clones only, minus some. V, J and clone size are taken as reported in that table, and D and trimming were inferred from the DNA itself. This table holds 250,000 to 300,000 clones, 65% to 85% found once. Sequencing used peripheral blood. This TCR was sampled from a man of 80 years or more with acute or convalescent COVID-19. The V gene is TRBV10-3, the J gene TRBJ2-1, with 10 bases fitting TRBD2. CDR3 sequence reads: CAISVASGSSEQFF. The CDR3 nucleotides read TGTGCCATCAGTGTGGCTAGCGGGAGTAGTGAGCAGTTCTTC.